The 19 T cell receptor beta chains presented below share a single source sample, sequenced in a study of blood T cell repertoires in COVID-19. This table comes from immunoSEQ multiplex PCR, and its TCRdb copy is limited to in-frame clones, with some not included. The sample carries approximately 90,000 clones, roughly 70% recorded once. The sequenced sample was peripheral blood. All receptors come from a woman aged 80 or older with acute or convalescent COVID-19.

The chain couples TRBV5-1 to TRBJ1-2; 8 bases align to TRBD1. CDR3 size: 15 residues. From germline, CDR1 is SGHRS and CDR2 YFSETQ. The V gene end was trimmed by 4 bases and the J gene end by 4 bases; junction bases not matched to a gene: 9. CDR3 residues: CASSESRQGSYGYTF. In DNA, the CDR3 is TGCGCCAGCAGCGAGAGTAGACAGGGGAGCTATGGCTACACCTTC.

This chain joins TRBV5-1 and TRBJ1-2; no definite D call. CDR3 size: 13 residues. Trimming cost V 0 bases and J 4 bases, with 7 bases left between them. Germline-derived CDR1 and CDR2 are SGHRS and YFSETQ. The CDR3 protein is CASSLGGVYGYTF. The CDR3 nucleotides are TGCGCCAGCAGCTTGGGCGGGGTCTATGGCTACACCTTC.

In this sample, this clone turned up a few times. This sample includes further DNA sequences coding for the same CDR3. CDR3 in amino acids: CASSLRGGGTDTQYF. CDR3 nucleotides: TGTGCCAGCAGCCTACGCGGGGGTGGCACAGATACGCAGTATTTT. The chain couples TRBV3-1 (or the pseudogene TRBV3-2) to TRBJ2-3, with TRBD2 matching over 7 bases. The length of the CDR3 is 15 residues. The germline CDR1 and CDR2 sequences are LGHDT and YNNKEL (reference sequence). V lost 4 bases and J lost 1; bases outside the gene matches: 5.

The chain couples TRBV7-3 to TRBJ2-1; 8 bases line up with TRBD1. CDR3 length: 14 amino acids. After removal of 5 bases from V and 9 bases from J, the junction contained 9 bases not matched to a gene. From germline, CDR1 is SGHTA and CDR2 FQGTGA. CDR3 region: CASSMGQVFSEQFF. The CDR3 DNA reads TGTGCCAGCAGCATGGGACAGGTGTTCTCTGAGCAGTTCTTC.

CDR3: CASREQGIGTEAFF. The CDR3 coding sequence is TGTGCCAGCAGAGAACAGGGGATAGGTACTGAAGCTTTCTTT. The genes are TRBV3-1 (or the pseudogene TRBV3-2) and TRBJ1-1; TRBD1 matches 7 bases. From germline, CDR1 is LGHDT and CDR2 YNNKEL (reference sequence). V was clipped by 6 bases and J by 5 bases; unmatched bases: 9. This CDR3 has 14 amino acids.

The V and J genes are TRBV5-1 and TRBJ1-6, with 7 bases that match TRBD1. CDR3 size: 16 residues. Germline-derived CDR1 and CDR2 are SGHRS and YFSETQ. After removal of 4 bases from V and 0 bases from J, the junction contained 4 bases not matched to a gene. The DNA for the CDR3 is TGCGCCAGCAGCACAGGGGACAGCTCCTATAATTCACCCCTCCACTTT. As protein: CASSTGDSSYNSPLHF.

The chain links TRBV7-2 to TRBJ2-1; tentatively, D is TRBD2 (5 bases). Germline V lookup: CDR1 SGHTA, CDR2 FQGNSA. The CDR3 length is 13 residues. V was trimmed by 1 base and J by 8 bases, leaving 9 bases between them. The CDR3 region is CASSLVAPDEQFF. As DNA, the CDR3 is TGTGCCAGCAGCTTAGTAGCGCCTGATGAGCAGTTCTTC.

The chain employs TRBV7-2 and TRBJ1-6; D gene unclear. Germline loops: CDR1 SGHTA, CDR2 FQGNSA. CDR3 length: 14 amino acids. Trimming pared 3 bases from V and 9 bases from J, leaving 12 bases between. CDR3 sequence (DNA): TGTGCCAGCAGCTTCGGTGGTCTCGGTTCACCCCTCCACTTT. This gives the protein CASSFGGLGSPLHF.

This rearrangement joins TRBV6-5 to TRBJ1-1; no definite D call. Between the trimmed V and J ends, which lost 2 bases and 3 bases, there was a span of 10 bases. This CDR3 has 14 residues. CDR1 MNHEY and CDR2 SVGAGI come from the germline V gene. The chain's CDR3 is CASSYEYGDTEAFF. As DNA, the CDR3 is TGTGCCAGCAGTTACGAGTACGGGGACACTGAAGCTTTCTTT.

This chain uses TRBV7-9 with TRBJ2-2, with D maybe TRBD2 (5 bases). The CDR3 is made up of 15 amino acids. V was pared by 1 base and J by 3 bases, with 9 bases between. CDR1 and CDR2 from the germline V gene are SEHNR and FQNEAQ (reference sequence). The CDR3 spells CASSLDSGDTGELFF. The CDR3 DNA is TGTGCCAGCAGCTTAGACTCCGGGGACACCGGGGAGCTGTTTTTT.

The chain has TRBV6-5 and TRBJ1-4, with no clear D. The V gene's germline CDR1 is MNHEY and CDR2 SVGAGI. CDR3 length: 14 amino acids. Between the trimmed V and J ends, which lost 0 bases and 7 bases, there was a span of 9 bases. The CDR3 region is CASSYSRRPEKLFF. For the CDR3, the DNA is TGTGCCAGCAGTTACTCCCGGAGGCCTGAAAAACTGTTTTTT.

The V call is TRBV5-1, the J call TRBJ1-6, with D maybe TRBD1 (5 bases). The length of the CDR3 is 15 residues. The germline V and J ends were trimmed by 0 bases and 7 bases, with 11 bases remaining between them. CDR1 is SGHRS and CDR2 is YFSETQ in the germline V gene. Here the CDR3 reads CASSLDRSPNSPLHF. Here the CDR3 DNA reads TGCGCCAGCAGCTTGGACAGGAGCCCCAATTCACCCCTCCACTTT.

The chain uses TRBV5-5 and TRBJ2-7; TRBD1 agrees at 7 bases. J lost 5 bases, V lost 4 bases, and 9 bases had no gene match. This CDR3 comprises 14 residues. Per germline, CDR1 SGHKS and CDR2 YYEKEE (reference sequence). In DNA, the CDR3 is TGTGCCAGCAGCCTAAAGGGGACAGCTCACGAGCAGTACTTC. Encoded protein: CASSLKGTAHEQYF. The whole variable domain, filled in from reference TRBV5-5 and TRBJ2-7, reads DAGVTQSPTHLIKTRGQQVTLRCSPISGHKSVSWYQQVLGQGPQFIFQYYEKEERGRGNFPDRFSARQFPNYSSELNVNALLLGDSALYLCASSLKGTAHEQYFGPGTRLTVT.

The V call is TRBV5-1, the J call TRBJ2-5; 10 bases map to TRBD1. CDR1 is SGHRS, CDR2 YFSETQ, per germline. Trimming took 4 bases from V and 4 from J; bases not matched to a gene: 7. The CDR3 covers 15 residues. The CDR3 DNA reads as TGCGCCAGCAGCCCACGACAGGGGGCGAGAGAGACCCAGTACTTC. Translation: CASSPRQGARETQYF.

The V call is TRBV5-1, the J call TRBJ1-1; 7 bases are a match to TRBD1. CDR1 SGHRS and CDR2 YFSETQ come from the germline V gene. The CDR3 loop spans 15 amino acids. V lost 0 bases to trimming and J lost 0 bases; unmatched junction nucleotides: 2. CDR3 DNA sequence: TGCGCCAGCAGCTTGGCCGGGACAGTGAACACTGAAGCTTTCTTT. It encodes CASSLAGTVNTEAFF.

The chain uses TRBV6-5 and TRBJ2-5, with D possibly TRBD2 on 6 matching bases. V lost 8 bases and J lost 4, with 20 bases in between. Germline assignment: CDR1 MNHEY and CDR2 SVGAGI. The length of the CDR3 is 15 residues. CDR3 DNA sequence: TGTGCCAGCGCCCCCCCGGGGGTTGGAAGAGAGACCCAGTACTTC. It translates to CASAPPGVGRETQYF.

The gene calls are TRBV15 and TRBJ1-2; D gene unclear. V lost 8 bases, J lost 2 bases, and 18 bases lay in between. CDR3 length: 15 residues. Germline V gene data show CDR1 as LNHNV and CDR2 as YYDKDF (reference sequence). The CDR3 here is CATPPRTEENYGYTF. The DNA of the CDR3 is TGTGCCACCCCTCCTCGAACGGAGGAAAACTATGGCTACACCTTC.

There are a few counts of this clone. V gene TRBV7-2 combines with J gene TRBJ1-1; 9 nucleotides agree with TRBD1. Germline CDR1 SGHTA, CDR2 FQGNSA. The CDR3 consists of 15 residues. V shed 5 bases and J 5 bases; nucleotides not matched to a gene: 9. The CDR3 sequence: CASSPPGTGWTEAFF. The CDR3 DNA is TGTGCCAGCAGCCCCCCCGGGACAGGGTGGACTGAAGCTTTCTTT.

The sample holds one count of this clone. The gene calls are TRBV28 and TRBJ2-7; a possible D gene is TRBD2 (6 bases). The V end was cut by 6 bases, the J end by 0 bases, with 12 bases between. CDR3 length: 14 amino acids. Germline CDR1 MDHEN, CDR2 SYDVKM. For the CDR3, the DNA is TGTGCCAGCAGGCAAGCGGGCTCCTCCTACGAGCAGTACTTC. Translating it yields CASRQAGSSYEQYF.